Given below is one T cell receptor beta chain in context. The sample comes from a study of tumour-infiltrating T cells in Burkitt lymphoma. The CDR3 covers 15 residues. Germline V gene lookup returns CDR1 SGHTA and CDR2 FQGNSA. V was shortened by 4 bases and J by 2 bases, with 14 bases between the two germline ends. Only in-frame clones appear in the TCRdb table, and some are missing; sequencing was by immunoSEQ multiplex PCR. The sample comprises 350 to 450 clones, 50% to 75% of which are singletons, and 20% rests with the top ten. This clonotype was sampled from a human donor with Burkitt lymphoma. Sequencing was carried out using tumor tissue. The chain combines TRBV7-2 with TRBJ1-1, with a tentative D call TRBD1 (6 bases). The CDR3 is CASSYPQGHNTEAFF. The CDR3 region has the DNA TGTGCCAGCAGCTACCCTCAGGGACACAACACTGAAGCTTTCTTT.